This entry concerns a single T cell receptor (beta chain). An end of the junction differs from the germline gene, which may be a read error. Germline values: CDR1 SGHKS, CDR2 YYEKEE (reference sequence). This CDR3 spans 15 amino acids. With a J-beta primer mix and a sample-barcoded 5' primer, a second PCR ran roughly 7 to 11 cycles. MiXCR, run by TCRdb on the 5' RACE reads, gives a single entry per CDR3 protein. This sample yields about 800,000 distinct CDR3 sequences, of which more than 20% are seen a single time; under 4.5% belongs to the top ten. The source of the sample is a study of blood T cells in healthy people across ages. The sample also formed part of further work on T cells of mothers and their children. From that report: The donor cohort consisted of a few healthy Caucasian mothers and their six children.

Input material: blood. This clonotype was obtained from a boy aged 5-17 years in good health. The chain combines TRBV5-5 with TRBJ1-2, with 9 bases that match TRBD1. The CDR3 loop reads CTSSVGQGPAIGYTF. As DNA, the CDR3 is TGTACCAGCAGCGTAGGACAGGGGCCCGCGATCGGCTACACCTTC.